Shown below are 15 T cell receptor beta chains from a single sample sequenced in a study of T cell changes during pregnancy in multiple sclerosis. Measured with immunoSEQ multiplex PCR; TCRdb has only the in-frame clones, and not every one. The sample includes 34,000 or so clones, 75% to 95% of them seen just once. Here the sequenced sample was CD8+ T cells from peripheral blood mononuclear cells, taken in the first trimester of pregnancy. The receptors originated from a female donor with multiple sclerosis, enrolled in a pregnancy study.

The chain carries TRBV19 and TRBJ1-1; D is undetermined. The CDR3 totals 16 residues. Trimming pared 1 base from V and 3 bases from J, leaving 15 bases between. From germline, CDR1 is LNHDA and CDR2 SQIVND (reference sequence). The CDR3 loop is CASSIGPRPVYTEAFF. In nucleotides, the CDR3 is TGTGCCAGTAGTATAGGGCCGCGGCCGGTATACACTGAAGCTTTCTTT.

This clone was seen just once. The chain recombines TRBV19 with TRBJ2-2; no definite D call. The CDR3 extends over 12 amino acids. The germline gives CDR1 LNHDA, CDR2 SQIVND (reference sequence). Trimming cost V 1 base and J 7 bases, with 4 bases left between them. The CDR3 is CASSIAGGELFF. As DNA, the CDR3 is TGTGCCAGTAGTATAGCGGGCGGGGAGCTGTTTTTT.

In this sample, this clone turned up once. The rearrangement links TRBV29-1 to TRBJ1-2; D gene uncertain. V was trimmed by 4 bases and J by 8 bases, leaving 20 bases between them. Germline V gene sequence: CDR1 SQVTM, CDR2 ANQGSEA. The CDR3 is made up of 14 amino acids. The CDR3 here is CSVVRLGRSYGYTF. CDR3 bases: TGCAGCGTTGTTCGGTTGGGCAGATCCTACGGCTACACCTTC.

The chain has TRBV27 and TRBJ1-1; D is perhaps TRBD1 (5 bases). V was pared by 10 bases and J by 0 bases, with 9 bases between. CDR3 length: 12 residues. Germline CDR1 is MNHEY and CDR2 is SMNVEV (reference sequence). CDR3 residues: CATGHLNTEAFF. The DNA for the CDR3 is TGTGCCACCGGACACCTGAACACTGAAGCTTTCTTT.

CDR3 region: CARSRVRGDRGPSGANVLTF. In DNA, the CDR3 is TGTGCCAGAAGCCGGGTACGCGGGGACAGGGGCCCCTCTGGGGCCAACGTCCTGACTTTC. The chain is built from TRBV5-3 and TRBJ2-6; 10 positions agree with TRBD1. TRBV5-3 counts as an open reading frame of uncertain function. The CDR3 is made up of 20 amino acids. J was trimmed by 0 bases and V by 4 bases; bases with no gene match: 13.

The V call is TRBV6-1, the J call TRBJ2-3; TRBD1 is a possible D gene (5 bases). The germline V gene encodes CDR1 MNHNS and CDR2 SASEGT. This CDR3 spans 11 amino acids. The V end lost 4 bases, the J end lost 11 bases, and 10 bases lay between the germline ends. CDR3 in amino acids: CASSGPRVQYF. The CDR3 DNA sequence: TGTGCCAGCAGTGGACCCAGGGTGCAGTATTTT.

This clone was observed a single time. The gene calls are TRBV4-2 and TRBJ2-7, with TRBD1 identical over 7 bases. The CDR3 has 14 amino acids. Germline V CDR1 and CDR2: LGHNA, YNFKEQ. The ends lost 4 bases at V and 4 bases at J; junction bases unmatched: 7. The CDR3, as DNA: TGTGCCAGCAGCCCCCGGGACAGCCGATACGAGCAGTACTTC. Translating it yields CASSPRDSRYEQYF.

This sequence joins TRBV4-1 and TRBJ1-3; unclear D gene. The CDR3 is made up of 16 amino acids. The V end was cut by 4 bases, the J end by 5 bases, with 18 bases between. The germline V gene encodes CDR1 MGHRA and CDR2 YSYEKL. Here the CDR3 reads CASSRGRQDLRNTIYF. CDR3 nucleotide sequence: TGCGCCAGCAGCCGAGGGAGGCAGGACTTGAGAAACACCATATATTTT.

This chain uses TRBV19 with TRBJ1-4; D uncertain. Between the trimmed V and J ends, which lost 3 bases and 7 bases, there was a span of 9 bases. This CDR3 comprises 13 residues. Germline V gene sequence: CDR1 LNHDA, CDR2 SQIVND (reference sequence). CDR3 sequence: CASSIRSTEKLFF. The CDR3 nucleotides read TGTGCCAGTAGTATTCGGTCAACTGAAAAACTGTTTTTT.

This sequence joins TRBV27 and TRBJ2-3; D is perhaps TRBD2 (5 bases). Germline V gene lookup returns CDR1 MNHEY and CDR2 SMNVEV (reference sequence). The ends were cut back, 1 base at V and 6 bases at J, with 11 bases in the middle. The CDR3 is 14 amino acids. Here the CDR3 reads CASSLWSPGDTQYF. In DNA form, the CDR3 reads TGTGCCAGCAGTTTATGGTCCCCGGGGGATACGCAGTATTTT.

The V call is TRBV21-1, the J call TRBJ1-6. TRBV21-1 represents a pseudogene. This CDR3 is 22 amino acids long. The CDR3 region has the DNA TGTGCCAGCAGCAACTACAAACGGGATTCGGGGGAAACATCTGGGTTCAGTTCACCCCTCCACTTT. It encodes CASSNYKRDSGETSGFSSPLHF.

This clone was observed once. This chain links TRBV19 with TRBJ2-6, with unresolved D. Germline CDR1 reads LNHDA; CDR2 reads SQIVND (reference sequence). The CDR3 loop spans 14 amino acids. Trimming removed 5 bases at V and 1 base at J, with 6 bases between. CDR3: CASSLLSGANVLTF. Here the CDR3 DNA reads TGTGCCAGTAGTCTGCTATCTGGGGCCAACGTCCTGACTTTC.

DNA of the CDR3: TGCGCCAGCAGCCAAGATCGAGGCCTTACTGAAGCTTTCTTT. It encodes CASSQDRGLTEAFF. The genes are TRBV4-1 and TRBJ1-1, with D unresolved. V was trimmed by 0 bases and J by 5 bases, leaving 10 bases between them. This CDR3 spans 14 amino acids. Germline assignment: CDR1 MGHRA and CDR2 YSYEKL.

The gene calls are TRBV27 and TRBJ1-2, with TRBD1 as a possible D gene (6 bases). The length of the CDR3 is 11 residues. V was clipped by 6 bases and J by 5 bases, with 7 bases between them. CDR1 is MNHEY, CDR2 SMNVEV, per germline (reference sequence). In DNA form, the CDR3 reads TGTGCCAGCAGCAGGGGATATGGCTACACCTTC. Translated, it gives CASSRGYGYTF.

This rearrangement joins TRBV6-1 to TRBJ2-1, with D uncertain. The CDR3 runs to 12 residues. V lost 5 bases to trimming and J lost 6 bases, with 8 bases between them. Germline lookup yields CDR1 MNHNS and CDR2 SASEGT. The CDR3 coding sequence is TGTGCCAGCAGTTCACCCAGCAATGAGCAGTTCTTC. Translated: CASSSPSNEQFF.